This TCR beta chain was sequenced during a study of blood T cells in healthy people across ages. A sample-barcoded 5' primer and a J-beta primer mix were used in a second PCR of roughly 6 to 12 cycles. Using its own MiXCR run on the 5' RACE reads, TCRdb lists one record per CDR3 protein. The sample carries 850,000 to 1,100,000 distinct CDR3 sequences, roughly two fifths recorded once. Trimming left V 0 bases short and J 4 bases short, with 11 bases between. Germline lookup yields CDR1 SGDLS and CDR2 YYNGEE. This CDR3 has 15 amino acids. The chain couples TRBV9 to TRBJ2-1; D possibly uses TRBD1 or TRBD2 (5 bases each). This receptor was identified in a man younger than 35 in good health. The sequencing input was blood. The CDR3 DNA reads as TGTGCCAGCAGCGTAGTGGGGGAAGTTTACAATGAGCAGTTCTTC. Translated, it gives CASSVVGEVYNEQFF. Based on the CDR3 plus reference TRBV9 and TRBJ2-1, the full variable domain is DSGVTQTPKHLITATGQRVTLRCSPRSGDLSVYWYQQSLDQGLQFLIQYYNGEERAKGNILERFSAQQFPDLHSELNLSSLELGDSALYFCASSVVGEVYNEQFFGPGTRLTVL.